This T cell receptor (beta chain) is drawn from a study of beta chain features in type 1 diabetes. CDR1 and CDR2 (germline): SNHLY, FYNNEI. CDR3 length: 12 residues. V lost 9 bases, J lost 2 bases, and 7 bases lay in between. Study-wide results and caveats: Type 1 diabetes patients had moderately but significantly shorter TCRB CDR3s in all four CD4+ subsets. Type 1 diabetes patients showed fewer insertions and more deletions at VDJ junctions. Healthy donors had naive, central memory and Treg TCRB repertoires that appeared less similar than those seen among patients.

In its sample, this clone was seen a few times. Its specificity is unknown. Reverse transcribing all isolated RNA meant expressed TCRB transcripts were sequenced. Samples of naive, central memory and regulatory T cells yielded a mean of around 4 million reads. Using immunoSEQ multiplex PCR, the repertoire was profiled, and TCRdb retains in-frame clones only, with some absent. The sample shows over 600,000 clones, roughly an eighth of them seen only once. This clonotype was obtained from a man younger than 40 with type 1 diabetes. Sequencing was carried out using naive CD4+ T cells from blood. V and J are TRBV2 and TRBJ1-4; the D is unclear. DNA of the CDR3: TGTGCCAGATTGGATACTAATGAAAAACTGTTTTTT. This gives the protein CARLDTNEKLFF.